The clone carrying this T cell receptor (beta chain) was observed once. The sample comes from a study of breast tumors, draining lymph nodes, adjacent tissues. Each CDR3 protein gets one entry after TCRdb re-called the multiplex PCR reads with MiXCR. Among around 20,000 distinct CDR3 sequences, 32% were seen once, and the ten largest hold around 10%. Trimming removed 0 bases at V and 10 bases at J, with 13 bases between. Looked up from germline, CDR1 is MGHRA and CDR2 is YSYEKL. The CDR3 consists of 15 residues. The sequencing sample was made of breast tumor tissue. J is TRBJ1-6 and V is TRBV4-1; no clear D. The receptor's source is a female donor with breast cancer. Some clones in this sample may be carry-over from other donors' samples. This CDR3 reads CASSQDPEARSPLHF. The CDR3 region has the DNA TGCGCCAGCAGCCAAGATCCAGAGGCCCGGTCACCCCTCCACTTT.